The 4 T cell receptor beta chains given below trace back to one sample, sequenced in a study of T cell responses to AZD1222 COVID-19 vaccine. TCRdb's table, derived via immunoSEQ multiplex PCR, lists solely in-frame clones and lacks some. Among some 120,000 clones listed, approximately 85% were seen once. Sequenced here: peripheral blood, sampled on day 0 of AZD1222 vaccination. The receptors shown here come from an adult in good health.

This sequence joins TRBV2 and TRBJ1-1; TRBD1 agrees at 8 bases. The CDR3 covers 15 residues. Germline CDR1 SNHLY, CDR2 FYNNEI. Trimming cost V 6 bases and J 4 bases; bases outside gene matches: 10. The CDR3 coding sequence is TGTGCCAGCAGGAACCAGGGGGCGGAGGGCACTGAAGCTTTCTTT. Residues: CASRNQGAEGTEAFF.

The J gene is TRBJ1-1, the V gene TRBV5-1; D might be TRBD1 (5 bases). Trimming took 4 bases from V and 6 from J, leaving 19 bases between them. Looked up from germline, CDR1 is SGHRS and CDR2 is YFSETQ. This CDR3 is 15 amino acids long. The CDR3 loop reads CASSQDGALGPEAFF. The CDR3 DNA sequence: TGCGCCAGCAGCCAGGACGGTGCTCTGGGACCTGAAGCTTTCTTT.

This rearrangement joins TRBV2 to TRBJ2-3, with a weak D call TRBD2 (5 bases). Trimming shortened V by 7 bases and J by 5 bases, and 13 bases separated the two germline ends. The CDR3 loop spans 13 amino acids. CDR1 is SNHLY, CDR2 FYNNEI, per germline. Here the CDR3 DNA reads TGTGCCAGCACTTTACTAGTCAGAGATACGCAGTATTTT. Amino acids: CASTLLVRDTQYF.

The chain carries TRBV9 and TRBJ2-2; TRBD1 is a possible D gene (6 bases). Germline CDR1 and CDR2: SGDLS and YYNGEE. V was pared by 4 bases and J by 7 bases, with 20 bases between. This CDR3 spans 16 amino acids. The CDR3 loop reads CASSQTSSGVLGELFF. CDR3 DNA sequence: TGTGCCAGCAGCCAAACCTCTTCAGGGGTCCTCGGGGAGCTGTTTTTT.